Included here is one T cell receptor beta chain sequence, with context. Its antigen is unidentified. Treatment described: oral pan-JAK inhibitor, 5-10 mg twice daily. The authors sorted CD4+ and CD8+ T cells from PBMCs. Reverse transcription of extracted RNA yielded cDNA, which provided the sequencing template. Sequencing was performed with immunoSEQ multiplex PCR; in TCRdb, only in-frame clones are kept and a portion is missing. The sample lists 200,000 to 250,000 clones; approximately 67% were seen once. This record belongs to a study of CD8+ T cells in alopecia areata. Study as a whole: It was oral tofacitinib, at 5 to 10 mg twice daily, that treated patients received.

The study, taken as a whole, reports: Normal skin's resident alphabeta T cells are sequenced alongside lesional scalp T cells. The link between baseline CD8+ expansion and response remains uncertain with one nonresponder.

The receptor comes from a human donor with alopecia areata. Sequenced material: CD4+ T cells sorted from blood, taken around week 44, from a patient treated with tofacitinib.

CDR3 in DNA: TGTGCCAGCAGCGTAGCGTCGGGAGCGGGGGGCTTGGAGACCCAGTACTTC. Its protein is CASSVASGAGGLETQYF. The chain has TRBV9 and TRBJ2-5; TRBD2 agrees at 9 bases. Germline loops: CDR1 SGDLS, CDR2 YYNGEE. The ends lost 0 bases at V and 5 bases at J; junction bases unmatched: 11. The CDR3 consists of 17 residues.